One and the same sample provided the 31 T cell receptor beta chains below, sequenced in a study of control samples from healthy donors and cancer patients. TCRdb's copy holds only in-frame clones and misses some; the assay was immunoSEQ multiplex PCR. Here the sample spans approximately 81,000 clones, around 94% being singletons. The specimen was blood. Receptors were obtained from a young woman in good health.

The gene calls are TRBV3-1 (or the pseudogene TRBV3-2) and TRBJ1-4; D is uncertain. Germline V gene lookup returns CDR1 LGHDT and CDR2 YNNKEL (reference sequence). The CDR3 sequence is 14 residues long. Trimming left V 2 bases short and J 4 bases short, with 8 bases between. The CDR3: CASSQNLLNEKLFF. The DNA of the CDR3 is TGTGCCAGCAGCCAAAACCTCCTTAATGAAAAACTGTTTTTT.

V gene TRBV13 combines with J gene TRBJ2-7; the match to TRBD2 covers 9 bases. CDR1 is PRHDT, CDR2 FYEKMQ, per germline (reference sequence). V was clipped by 3 bases and J by 7 bases; unmatched bases: 13. The CDR3 runs to 16 residues. The CDR3 loop reads CASSLGSAGGPREQYF. In DNA, the CDR3 is TGTGCCAGCAGCTTGGGGAGCGCGGGGGGGCCGCGGGAGCAGTACTTC. The full variable domain, in which reference TRBV13 and TRBJ2-7 provide the parts outside the CDR3, is AAGVIQSPRHLIKEKRETATLKCYPIPRHDTVYWYQQGPGQDPQFLISFYEKMQSDKGSIPDRFSAQQFSDYHSELNMSSLELGDSALYFCASSLGSAGGPREQYFGPGTRLTVT.

The V call is TRBV20-1, the J call TRBJ1-1; D perhaps matches TRBD1 (5 bases). Germline V CDR1 and CDR2: DFQATT, SNEGSKA (reference sequence). The CDR3 loop spans 11 amino acids. V dropped 8 bases and J dropped 10 bases, with 17 bases sitting between them. The CDR3 DNA is TGCAGTTTATACCCCGGGCAGGGAGCTTTCTTT. Translated: CSLYPGQGAFF.

The chain employs TRBV27 and TRBJ2-5; maybe TRBD2 (6 bases). Per germline, CDR1 MNHEY and CDR2 SMNVEV (reference sequence). The V end lost 0 bases, the J end lost 4 bases, and 18 bases lay between the germline ends. The CDR3 loop spans 17 amino acids. This CDR3 reads CASSLSEGMRGRETQYF. DNA of the CDR3: TGTGCCAGCAGTTTATCGGAGGGGATGAGAGGCCGAGAGACCCAGTACTTC.

The rearrangement links TRBV5-1 to TRBJ2-5; D unclear. From germline, CDR1 is SGHRS and CDR2 YFSETQ. The CDR3 sequence is 13 residues long. V lost 0 bases and J 2 bases, leaving 5 bases between the germline ends. CDR3 in amino acids: CASSLVIQETQYF. CDR3 bases: TGCGCCAGCAGCTTGGTGATTCAAGAGACCCAGTACTTC.

V usage is TRBV27 and J usage is TRBJ2-7, with D perhaps matching TRBD1 (6 bases). V lost 6 bases to trimming and J lost 3 bases, with 21 bases between them. This CDR3 spans 16 amino acids. CDR1 MNHEY and CDR2 SMNVEV come from the germline V gene (reference sequence). CDR3 loop: CASRSRPGHSNYEQYF. CDR3 DNA: TGTGCCAGCAGGTCGCGACCGGGACATTCAAACTACGAGCAGTACTTC.

The gene calls are TRBV6-6 and TRBJ2-3; TRBD1 might be the D (6 bases). V was trimmed by 5 bases and J by 2 bases, leaving 14 bases between them. The CDR3 consists of 15 residues. The V gene's germline CDR1 is MNHNY and CDR2 SVGAGI (reference sequence). The CDR3 loop is CASSNFRGHTDTQYF. In DNA, the CDR3 is TGTGCCAGCAGTAACTTCAGGGGCCACACAGATACGCAGTATTTT.

The chain employs TRBV28 and TRBJ1-1, with 8 bases aligning to TRBD1. Germline V gives CDR1 MDHEN, CDR2 SYDVKM. This CDR3 has 13 residues. V lost 2 bases, J lost 11 bases, and 7 bases stayed unmatched. The CDR3 region is CASSLKLTGVAFF. CDR3 in DNA: TGTGCCAGCAGTTTAAAGTTGACAGGGGTGGCTTTCTTT.

The CDR3, as DNA: TGTGCCAGTAGTATAACGGATACGCAGTATTTT. Its protein is CASSITDTQYF. The chain combines TRBV19 with TRBJ2-3; D gene unclear. From germline, CDR1 is LNHDA and CDR2 SQIVND (reference sequence). Between the trimmed V and J ends, which lost 2 bases and 6 bases, there was a span of 3 bases. The CDR3 has 11 residues.

The chain couples TRBV27 to TRBJ2-7, with a tentative D call TRBD1 (6 bases). The CDR3 has 12 residues. Trimming shortened V by 4 bases and J by 5 bases, and 9 bases separated the two germline ends. Germline loops: CDR1 MNHEY, CDR2 SMNVEV (reference sequence). CDR3 sequence (DNA): TGTGCCAGCAGTTCACAGGGAGACGAGCAGTACTTC. It encodes CASSSQGDEQYF.

The V call is TRBV6-2 or TRBV6-3, the J call TRBJ2-1; 7 bases line up with TRBD1. CDR3 size: 16 residues. Per the germline V gene, CDR1 is MNHEY and CDR2 is SVGEGT. The V and J ends lost 4 bases and 8 bases, in that order; junction bases with no gene match: 14. The CDR3 loop is CASSSQGVLGLDEQFF. CDR3 sequence (DNA): TGTGCCAGCAGTTCCCAGGGGGTTCTAGGATTGGATGAGCAGTTCTTC.

V gene TRBV5-1 combines with J gene TRBJ2-7, with 9 bases aligning to TRBD1. Trimming removed 3 bases from V and 5 bases from J; junction bases left unmatched: 6. CDR3 length: 14 amino acids. The germline V gene has CDR1 SGHRS and CDR2 YFSETQ. DNA of the CDR3: TGCGCCAGCAGCTACGGGACAGGGTCAGACGAGCAGTACTTC. Protein: CASSYGTGSDEQYF.

The chain employs TRBV28 and TRBJ2-2; 7 bases match TRBD1. Germline V lookup: CDR1 MDHEN, CDR2 SYDVKM. V lost 6 bases and J lost 3; bases outside the gene matches: 7. The CDR3 runs 15 residues. CDR3 sequence reads: CASSLRDRHTGELFF. In DNA, the CDR3 is TGTGCCAGCAGCCTTCGGGACAGACACACCGGGGAGCTGTTTTTT.

This rearrangement joins TRBV10-3 to TRBJ2-7, with D possibly matching TRBD2 (6 bases). The CDR3 runs 13 residues. The ends were cut back, 5 bases at V and 3 bases at J, with 11 bases in the middle. Germline CDR1 ENHRY, CDR2 SYGVKD. CDR3 coding DNA: TGTGCCATCAGTTCTCAGGGAGGCTACGAGCAGTACTTC. This sequence encodes CAISSQGGYEQYF.

The V and J genes are TRBV5-4 and TRBJ1-4, with TRBD1 as a possible D gene (5 bases). CDR1 and CDR2 (germline): SGHNT, YYREEE (reference sequence). Deletions cut 2 bases from V and 6 bases from J, with 8 bases between. The CDR3 length is 13 residues. CDR3 sequence reads: CASSFQGDEKLFF. CDR3 nucleotides: TGTGCCAGCAGCTTTCAGGGAGATGAAAAACTGTTTTTT.

The chain has TRBV7-2 and TRBJ1-1; D uncertain. V lost 1 base and J lost 1, with 10 bases in between. CDR1 SGHTA and CDR2 FQGNSA come from the germline V gene. This CDR3 has 15 amino acids. CDR3 DNA sequence: TGTGCCAGCAGCTTAGACGCAAGCTCGAACACTGAAGCTTTCTTT. Amino acids: CASSLDASSNTEAFF.

This sequence joins TRBV2 and TRBJ1-4; no clear D gene. This CDR3 spans 14 amino acids. With 6 bases removed from V and 8 bases from J, the gap between germline ends came to 16 bases. CDR1 is SNHLY and CDR2 is FYNNEI in the germline V gene. The CDR3 sequence: CASSLLVVGEKLFF. The CDR3 DNA follows: TGTGCCAGCAGCCTGCTGGTAGTCGGCGAAAAACTGTTTTTT. The full variable domain, completed using reference TRBV2 and TRBJ1-4, is EPEVTQTPSHQVTQMGQEVILRCVPISNHLYFYWYRQILGQKVEFLVSFYNNEISEKSEIFDDQFSVERPDGSNFTLKIRSTKLEDSAMYFCASSLLVVGEKLFFGSGTQLSVL.

V gene TRBV19 combines with J gene TRBJ2-1; D is unclear. The ends were cut back, 3 bases at V and 8 bases at J, with 29 bases in the middle. This CDR3 is built from 19 residues. Germline lookup yields CDR1 LNHDA and CDR2 SQIVND (reference sequence). CDR3 loop: CASSIPFHDKAERADEQFF. CDR3 sequence (DNA): TGTGCCAGTAGTATCCCCTTTCACGATAAGGCAGAAAGGGCGGATGAGCAGTTCTTC.

The chain is built from TRBV28 and TRBJ1-5, with no clear D. The germline CDR1 and CDR2 sequences are MDHEN and SYDVKM. The length of the CDR3 is 14 residues. The germline V and J ends were trimmed by 7 bases and 3 bases, with 13 bases remaining between them. The CDR3 protein is CASTLLTFNQPQHF. The CDR3 coding sequence is TGTGCCAGCACGCTATTAACCTTCAATCAGCCCCAGCATTTT.

The CDR3 protein is CASSFGGVTNEQFF. The CDR3 nucleotides read TGTGCCAGTAGTTTCGGGGGGGTAACCAATGAGCAGTTCTTC. The chain recombines TRBV19 with TRBJ2-1, with 8 bases matching TRBD2. In germline, CDR1 is LNHDA, CDR2 SQIVND (reference sequence). V gave up 5 bases and J gave up 6 bases; unmatched junction bases: 6. The CDR3 covers 14 residues.

The chain couples TRBV3-1 (or the pseudogene TRBV3-2) to TRBJ2-7; TRBD1 or TRBD2 may be the D gene (5 bases each). V dropped 0 bases and J dropped 5 bases, with 8 bases sitting between them. The CDR3 covers 13 residues. Per germline, CDR1 LGHDT and CDR2 YNNKEL (reference sequence). The CDR3 loop is CASSQEGENEQYF. In DNA form, the CDR3 reads TGTGCCAGCAGCCAAGAAGGGGAGAACGAGCAGTACTTC.

The CDR3 nucleotides read TGTGCCAGCAGACTACTAAACACTGAAGCTTTCTTT. It encodes CASRLLNTEAFF. This chain links TRBV28 with TRBJ1-1; D is unresolved. Germline V gives CDR1 MDHEN, CDR2 SYDVKM. V was pared by 6 bases and J by 2 bases, with 7 bases between. CDR3 length: 12 amino acids. The full variable domain, completed using reference TRBV28 and TRBJ1-1, is DVKVTQSSRYLVKRTGEKVFLECVQDMDHENMFWYRQDPGLGLRLIYFSYDVKMKEKGDIPEGYSVSREKKERFSLILESASTNQTSMYLCASRLLNTEAFFGQGTRLTVV.

This chain connects TRBV27 to TRBJ1-2; D not resolved. The CDR3 runs 14 residues. The germline V gene encodes CDR1 MNHEY and CDR2 SMNVEV (reference sequence). The germline V and J ends were trimmed by 0 bases and 8 bases, with 13 bases remaining between them. CDR3 protein: CASSLSRQVRGYTF. DNA for the CDR3: TGTGCCAGCAGTTTATCCCGCCAGGTTCGGGGCTACACCTTC.

This chain joins TRBV6-1 and TRBJ2-1, with D possibly being TRBD1 (5 bases). This CDR3 has 17 amino acids. Germline-derived CDR1 and CDR2 are MNHNS and SASEGT. V lost 4 bases, J lost 0 bases, and 16 bases lay in between. For the CDR3, the DNA is TGTGCCAGCAGTGGCAGGGCGCCTTATTCCTCCTACAATGAGCAGTTCTTC. Its translation is CASSGRAPYSSYNEQFF.

This chain joins TRBV3-1 (or the pseudogene TRBV3-2) and TRBJ2-1, with a tentative D call TRBD2 (5 bases). The CDR3 extends over 14 amino acids. Germline V gene data show CDR1 as LGHDT and CDR2 as YNNKEL (reference sequence). Trimming removed 1 base from V and 6 bases from J, with 10 bases in between. The CDR3 bases are TGTGCCAGCAGCCAAGTACTAGTGTTCAATGAGCAGTTCTTC. This sequence encodes CASSQVLVFNEQFF.

The J gene is TRBJ1-2, the V gene TRBV18; 7 nucleotides align to TRBD1. CDR1 is KGHSH, CDR2 LQKENI, per germline. CDR3 length: 13 residues. V was pared by 5 bases and J by 10 bases, with 10 bases of the junction left unmatched. CDR3 loop: CASSLGDRAAYTF. DNA of the CDR3: TGTGCCAGCTCATTGGGGGACAGAGCTGCCTACACCTTC.

The chain carries TRBV27 and TRBJ2-7; D unclear. This CDR3 is 11 amino acids long. Germline V CDR1 and CDR2: MNHEY, SMNVEV (reference sequence). Deletions cut 4 bases from V and 7 bases from J, with 8 bases between. CDR3 coding DNA: TGTGCCAGCAGTTCCAGCTTGGAGCAGTACTTC. Translated, it gives CASSSSLEQYF.

This clone was counted between two and nine times. This chain links TRBV14 with TRBJ2-7; TRBD2 matches at 10 bases. Germline V gives CDR1 SGHDN, CDR2 FVKESK. After removal of 2 bases from V and 1 base from J, the junction contained 2 bases not matched to a gene. CDR3 size: 15 residues. CDR3 amino acids: CASSQSSGGSYEQYF. The CDR3, as DNA: TGTGCCAGCAGCCAATCTAGCGGGGGTTCCTACGAGCAGTACTTC.

The rearrangement links TRBV18 to TRBJ1-5; a possible D gene is TRBD1 (5 bases). V lost 4 bases to trimming and J lost 4 bases, with 17 bases between them. From germline, CDR1 is KGHSH and CDR2 LQKENI. CDR3 length: 16 residues. CDR3 in amino acids: CASSRDRYEWNQPQHF. DNA of the CDR3: TGTGCCAGCTCACGTGACAGATATGAATGGAATCAGCCCCAGCATTTT.

This chain links TRBV9 with TRBJ2-3; D is perhaps TRBD2 (6 bases). Germline CDR1 is SGDLS and CDR2 is YYNGEE. Deletions cut 0 bases from V and 3 bases from J, with 17 bases between. The CDR3 extends over 17 amino acids. CDR3 in amino acids: CASSVVGEVGPTDTQYF. The DNA for the CDR3 is TGTGCCAGCAGCGTAGTTGGGGAGGTTGGCCCAACAGATACGCAGTATTTT.

This clone was seen a single time. J is TRBJ1-2 and V is TRBV12-3 or TRBV12-4; D not certain. V was pared by 3 bases and J by 7 bases, with 9 bases between. The CDR3 is 12 amino acids. CDR3: CASSLFGSGYTF. The CDR3 bases are TGTGCCAGCAGTTTGTTCGGTAGTGGCTACACCTTC.